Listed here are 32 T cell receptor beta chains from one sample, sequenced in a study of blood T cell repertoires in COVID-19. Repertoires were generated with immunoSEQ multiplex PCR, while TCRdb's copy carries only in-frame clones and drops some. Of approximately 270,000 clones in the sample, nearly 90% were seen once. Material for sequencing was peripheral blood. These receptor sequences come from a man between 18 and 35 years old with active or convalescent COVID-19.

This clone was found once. CDR3 bases: TGTGCCAGCAGCCCGGAGACAACTAATGAAAAACTGTTTTTT. Translating it yields CASSPETTNEKLFF. J is TRBJ1-4 and V is TRBV5-6; no reliable D call. Deletions cut 4 bases from V and 0 bases from J, with 7 bases between. Germline V gene sequence: CDR1 SGHDT, CDR2 YYEEEE. The CDR3 is 14 amino acids. Combining the CDR3 with reference TRBV5-6 and TRBJ1-4 gives the whole variable domain DAGVTQSPTHLIKTRGQQVTLRCSPKSGHDTVSWYQQALGQGPQFIFQYYEEEERQRGNFPDRFSGHQFPNYSSELNVNALLLGDSALYLCASSPETTNEKLFFGSGTQLSVL.

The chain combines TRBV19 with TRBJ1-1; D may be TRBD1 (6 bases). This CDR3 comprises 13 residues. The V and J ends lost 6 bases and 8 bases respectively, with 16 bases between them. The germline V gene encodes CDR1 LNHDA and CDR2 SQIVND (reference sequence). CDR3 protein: CASRVRQVGEAFF. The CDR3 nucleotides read TGTGCCAGTAGAGTACGACAGGTCGGCGAAGCTTTCTTT. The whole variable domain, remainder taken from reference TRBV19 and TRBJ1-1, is DGGITQSPKYLFRKEGQNVTLSCEQNLNHDAMYWYRQDPGQGLRLIYYSQIVNDFQKGDIAEGYSVSREKKESFPLTVTSAQKNPTAFYLCASRVRQVGEAFFGQGTRLTVV.

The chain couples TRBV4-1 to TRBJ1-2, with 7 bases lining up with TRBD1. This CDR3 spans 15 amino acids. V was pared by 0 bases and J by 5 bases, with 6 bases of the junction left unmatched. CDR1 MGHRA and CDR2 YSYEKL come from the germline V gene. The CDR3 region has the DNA TGCGCCAGCAGCCAAGAGCTGGGACAGATTTATGGCTACACCTTC. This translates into CASSQELGQIYGYTF.

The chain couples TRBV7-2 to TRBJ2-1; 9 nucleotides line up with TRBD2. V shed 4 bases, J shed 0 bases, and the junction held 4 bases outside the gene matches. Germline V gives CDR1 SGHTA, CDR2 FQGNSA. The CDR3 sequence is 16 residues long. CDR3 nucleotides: TGTGCCAGCAGCTCAGATAGCGGGAGCTCCTACAATGAGCAGTTCTTC. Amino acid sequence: CASSSDSGSSYNEQFF. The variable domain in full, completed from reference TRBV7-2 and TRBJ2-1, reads GAGVSQSPSNKVTEKGKDVELRCDPISGHTALYWYRQSLGQGLEFLIYFQGNSAPDKSGLPSDRFSAERTGGSVSTLTIQRTQQEDSAVYLCASSSDSGSSYNEQFFGPGTRLTVL.

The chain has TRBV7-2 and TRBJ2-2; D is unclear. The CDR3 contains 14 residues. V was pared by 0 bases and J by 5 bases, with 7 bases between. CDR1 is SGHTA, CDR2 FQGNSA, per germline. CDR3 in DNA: TGTGCCAGCAGCTTAGCCGCGGCGACCGGGGAGCTGTTTTTT. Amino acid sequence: CASSLAAATGELFF.

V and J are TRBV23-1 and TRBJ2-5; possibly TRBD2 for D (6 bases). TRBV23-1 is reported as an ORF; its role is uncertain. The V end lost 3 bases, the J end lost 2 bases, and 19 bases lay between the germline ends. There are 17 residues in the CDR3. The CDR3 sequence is CASSHGEDRTRQETQYF. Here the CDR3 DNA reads TGCGCCAGCAGTCACGGGGAGGACCGAACACGGCAAGAGACCCAGTACTTC.

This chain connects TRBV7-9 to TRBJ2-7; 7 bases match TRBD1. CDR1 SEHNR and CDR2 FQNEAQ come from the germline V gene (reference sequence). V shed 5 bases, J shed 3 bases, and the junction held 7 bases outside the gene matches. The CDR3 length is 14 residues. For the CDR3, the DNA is TGTGCCAGCAGCCTCACCGGGACAGTCTACGAGCAGTACTTC. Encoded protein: CASSLTGTVYEQYF.

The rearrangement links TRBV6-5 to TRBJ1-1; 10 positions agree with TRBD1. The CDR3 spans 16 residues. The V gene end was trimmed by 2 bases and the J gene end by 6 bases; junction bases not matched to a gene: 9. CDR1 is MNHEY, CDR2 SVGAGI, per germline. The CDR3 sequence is CASSYPLTGGLAEAFF. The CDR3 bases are TGTGCCAGCAGTTACCCGTTGACAGGGGGCCTCGCTGAAGCTTTCTTT.

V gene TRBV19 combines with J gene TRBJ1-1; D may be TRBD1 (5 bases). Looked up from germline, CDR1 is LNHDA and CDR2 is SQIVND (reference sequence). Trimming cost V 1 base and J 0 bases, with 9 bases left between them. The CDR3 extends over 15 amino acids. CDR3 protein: CASSIGPGVNTEAFF. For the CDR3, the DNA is TGTGCCAGTAGTATAGGGCCGGGGGTGAACACTGAAGCTTTCTTT.

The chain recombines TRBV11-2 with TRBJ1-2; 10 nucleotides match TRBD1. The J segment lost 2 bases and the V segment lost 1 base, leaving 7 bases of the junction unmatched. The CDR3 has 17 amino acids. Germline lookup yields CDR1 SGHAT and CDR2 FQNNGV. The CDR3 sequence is CASSLGMGTGVNYGYTF. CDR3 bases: TGTGCCAGCAGCTTAGGAATGGGGACAGGGGTGAACTATGGCTACACCTTC. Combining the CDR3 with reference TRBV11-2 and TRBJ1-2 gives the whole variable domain EAGVAQSPRYKIIEKRQSVAFWCNPISGHATLYWYQQILGQGPKLLIQFQNNGVVDDSQLPKDRFSAERLKGVDSTLKIQPAKLEDSAVYLCASSLGMGTGVNYGYTFGSGTRLTVV.

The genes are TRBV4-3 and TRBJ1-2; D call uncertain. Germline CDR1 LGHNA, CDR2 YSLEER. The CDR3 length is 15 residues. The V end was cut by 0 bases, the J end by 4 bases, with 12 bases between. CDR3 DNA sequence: TGCGCCAGCAGCCAAGATCTTGGAGCACTCTATGGCTACACCTTC. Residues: CASSQDLGALYGYTF.

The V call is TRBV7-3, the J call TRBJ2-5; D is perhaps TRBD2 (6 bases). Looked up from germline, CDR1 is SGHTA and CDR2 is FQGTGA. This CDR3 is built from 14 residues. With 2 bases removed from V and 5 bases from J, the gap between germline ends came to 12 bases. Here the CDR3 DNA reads TGTGCCAGCAGCTTAGAGCCCCTAGCGGAGACCCAGTACTTC. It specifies CASSLEPLAETQYF.

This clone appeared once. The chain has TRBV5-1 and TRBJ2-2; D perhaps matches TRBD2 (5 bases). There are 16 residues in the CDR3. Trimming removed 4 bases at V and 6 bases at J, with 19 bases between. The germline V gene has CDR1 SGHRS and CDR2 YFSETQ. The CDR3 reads CASSPSGRPLPGELFF. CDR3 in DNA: TGCGCCAGCAGCCCGAGCGGCAGGCCCCTACCCGGGGAGCTGTTTTTT.

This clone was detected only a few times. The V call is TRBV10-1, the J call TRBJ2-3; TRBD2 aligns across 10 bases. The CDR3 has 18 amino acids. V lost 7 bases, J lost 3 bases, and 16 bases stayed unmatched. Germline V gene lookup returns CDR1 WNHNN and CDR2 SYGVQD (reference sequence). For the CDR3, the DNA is TGCGCCAGCATGTATGAGCGGGCTAGCGGGAGTTGTACAGATACGCAGTATTTT. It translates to CASMYERASGSCTDTQYF.

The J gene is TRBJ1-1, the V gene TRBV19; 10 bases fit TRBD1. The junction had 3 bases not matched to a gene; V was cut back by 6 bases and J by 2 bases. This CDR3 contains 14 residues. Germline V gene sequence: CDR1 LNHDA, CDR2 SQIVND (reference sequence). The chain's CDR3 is CASSQTGGNTEAFF. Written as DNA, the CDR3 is TGTGCCAGTAGCCAGACAGGGGGCAACACTGAAGCTTTCTTT. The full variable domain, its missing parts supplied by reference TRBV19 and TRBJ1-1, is DGGITQSPKYLFRKEGQNVTLSCEQNLNHDAMYWYRQDPGQGLRLIYYSQIVNDFQKGDIAEGYSVSREKKESFPLTVTSAQKNPTAFYLCASSQTGGNTEAFFGQGTRLTVV.

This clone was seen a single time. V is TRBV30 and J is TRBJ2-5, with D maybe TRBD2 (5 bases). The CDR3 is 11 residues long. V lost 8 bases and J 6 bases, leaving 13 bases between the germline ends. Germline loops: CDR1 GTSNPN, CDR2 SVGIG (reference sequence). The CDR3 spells CAREGLKTQYF. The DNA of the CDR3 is TGTGCCCGCGAGGGTTTGAAGACCCAGTACTTC.

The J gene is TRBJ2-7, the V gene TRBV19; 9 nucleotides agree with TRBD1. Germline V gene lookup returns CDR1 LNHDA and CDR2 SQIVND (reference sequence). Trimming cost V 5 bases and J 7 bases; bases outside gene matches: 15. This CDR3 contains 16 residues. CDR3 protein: CASSFGTGPGKREQYF. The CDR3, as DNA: TGTGCCAGTAGTTTTGGGACAGGGCCGGGTAAAAGGGAGCAGTACTTC.

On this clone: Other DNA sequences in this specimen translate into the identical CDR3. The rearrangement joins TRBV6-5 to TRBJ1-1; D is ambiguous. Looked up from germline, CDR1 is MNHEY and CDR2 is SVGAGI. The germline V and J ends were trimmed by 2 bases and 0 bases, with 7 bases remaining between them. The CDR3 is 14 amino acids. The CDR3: CASSYEGLNTEAFF. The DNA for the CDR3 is TGTGCCAGCAGTTACGAGGGCCTGAACACTGAAGCTTTCTTT.

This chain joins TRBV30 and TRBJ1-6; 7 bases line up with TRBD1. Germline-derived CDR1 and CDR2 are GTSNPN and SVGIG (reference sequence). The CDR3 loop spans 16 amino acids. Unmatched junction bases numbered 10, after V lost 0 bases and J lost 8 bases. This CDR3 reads CAWSVPWGQFYSPLHF. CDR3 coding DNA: TGTGCCTGGAGTGTACCATGGGGACAGTTCTATTCACCCCTCCACTTT.

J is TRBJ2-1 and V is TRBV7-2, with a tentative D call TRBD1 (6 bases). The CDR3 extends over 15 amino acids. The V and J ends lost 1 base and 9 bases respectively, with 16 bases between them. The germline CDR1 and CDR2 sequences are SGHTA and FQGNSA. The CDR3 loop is CASSLGAGEFVEQFF. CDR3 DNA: TGTGCCAGCAGCTTAGGGGCAGGGGAATTCGTTGAGCAGTTCTTC. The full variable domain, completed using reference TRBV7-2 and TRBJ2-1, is GAGVSQSPSNKVTEKGKDVELRCDPISGHTALYWYRQSLGQGLEFLIYFQGNSAPDKSGLPSDRFSAERTGGSVSTLTIQRTQQEDSAVYLCASSLGAGEFVEQFFGPGTRLTVL.

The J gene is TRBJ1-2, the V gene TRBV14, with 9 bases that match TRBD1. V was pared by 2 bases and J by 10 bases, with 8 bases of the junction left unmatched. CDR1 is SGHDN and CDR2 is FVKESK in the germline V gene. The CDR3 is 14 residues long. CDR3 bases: TGTGCCAGCAGCCAACTACCGGGACAGGGTACCTACACCTTC. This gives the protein CASSQLPGQGTYTF.

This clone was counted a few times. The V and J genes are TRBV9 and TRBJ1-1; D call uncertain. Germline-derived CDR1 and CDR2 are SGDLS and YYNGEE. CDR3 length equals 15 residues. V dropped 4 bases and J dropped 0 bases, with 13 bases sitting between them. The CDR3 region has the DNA TGTGCCAGCAGCCCCTCGGGATCCATGAACACTGAAGCTTTCTTT. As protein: CASSPSGSMNTEAFF.

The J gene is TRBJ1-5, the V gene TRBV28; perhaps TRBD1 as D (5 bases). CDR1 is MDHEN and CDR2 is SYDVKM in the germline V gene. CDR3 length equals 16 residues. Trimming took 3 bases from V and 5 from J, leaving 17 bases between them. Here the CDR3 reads CASSFSVGQGYQPQHF. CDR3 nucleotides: TGTGCCAGCAGTTTTAGTGTCGGCCAGGGATATCAGCCCCAGCATTTT.

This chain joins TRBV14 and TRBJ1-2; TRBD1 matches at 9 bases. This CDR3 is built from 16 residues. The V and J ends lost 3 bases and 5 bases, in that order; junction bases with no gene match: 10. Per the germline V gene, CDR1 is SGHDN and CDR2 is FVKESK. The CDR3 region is CASSHGTGSFGYGYTF. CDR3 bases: TGTGCCAGCAGCCACGGGACAGGGTCATTTGGGTATGGCTACACCTTC. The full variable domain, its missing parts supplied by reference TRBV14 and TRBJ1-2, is EAGVTQFPSHSVIEKGQTVTLRCDPISGHDNLYWYRRVMGKEIKFLLHFVKESKQDESGMPNNRFLAERTGGTYSTLKVQPAELEDSGVYFCASSHGTGSFGYGYTFGSGTRLTVV.

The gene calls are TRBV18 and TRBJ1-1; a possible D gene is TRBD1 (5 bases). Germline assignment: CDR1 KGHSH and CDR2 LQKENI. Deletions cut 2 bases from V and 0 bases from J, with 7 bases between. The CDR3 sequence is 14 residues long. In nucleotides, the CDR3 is TGTGCCAGCTCACCAGACAGATTGAACACTGAAGCTTTCTTT. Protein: CASSPDRLNTEAFF.

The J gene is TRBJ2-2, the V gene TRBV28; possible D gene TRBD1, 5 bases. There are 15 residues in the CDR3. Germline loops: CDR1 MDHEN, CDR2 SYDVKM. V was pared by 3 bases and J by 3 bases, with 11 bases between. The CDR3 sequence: CASSFYGADTGELFF. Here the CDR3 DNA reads TGTGCCAGCAGTTTCTATGGGGCAGACACCGGGGAGCTGTTTTTT. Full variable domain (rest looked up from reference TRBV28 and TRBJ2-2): DVKVTQSSRYLVKRTGEKVFLECVQDMDHENMFWYRQDPGLGLRLIYFSYDVKMKEKGDIPEGYSVSREKKERFSLILESASTNQTSMYLCASSFYGADTGELFFGEGSRLTVL.

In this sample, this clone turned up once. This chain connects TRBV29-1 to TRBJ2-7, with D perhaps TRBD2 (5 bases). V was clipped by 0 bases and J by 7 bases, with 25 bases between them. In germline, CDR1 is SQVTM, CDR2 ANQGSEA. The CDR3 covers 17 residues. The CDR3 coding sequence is TGCAGCGTTGAAGATGTCATAGCCTCCCGGGTTAGAGGGGAGCAGTACTTC. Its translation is CSVEDVIASRVRGEQYF.

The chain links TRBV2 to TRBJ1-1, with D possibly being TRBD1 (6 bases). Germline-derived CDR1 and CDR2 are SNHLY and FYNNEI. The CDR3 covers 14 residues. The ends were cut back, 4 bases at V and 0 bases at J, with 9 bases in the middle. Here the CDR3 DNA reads TGTGCCAGCAGTGGTGACAGGATGAACACTGAAGCTTTCTTT. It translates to CASSGDRMNTEAFF. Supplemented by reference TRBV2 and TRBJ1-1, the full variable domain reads EPEVTQTPSHQVTQMGQEVILRCVPISNHLYFYWYRQILGQKVEFLVSFYNNEISEKSEIFDDQFSVERPDGSNFTLKIRSTKLEDSAMYFCASSGDRMNTEAFFGQGTRLTVV.

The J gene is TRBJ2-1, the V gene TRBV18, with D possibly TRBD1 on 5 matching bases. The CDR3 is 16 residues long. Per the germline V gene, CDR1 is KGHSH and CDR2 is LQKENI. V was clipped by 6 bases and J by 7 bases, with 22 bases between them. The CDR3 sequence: CASSLGVGSGRNEQFF. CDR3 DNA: TGTGCCAGCTCCCTAGGGGTAGGATCAGGACGGAATGAGCAGTTCTTC.

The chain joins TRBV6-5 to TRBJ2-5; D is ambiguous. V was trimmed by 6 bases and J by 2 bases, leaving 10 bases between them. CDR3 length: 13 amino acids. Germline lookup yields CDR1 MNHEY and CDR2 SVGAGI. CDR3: CASSKLVQETQYF. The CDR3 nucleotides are TGTGCCAGCAGCAAACTGGTTCAAGAGACCCAGTACTTC.

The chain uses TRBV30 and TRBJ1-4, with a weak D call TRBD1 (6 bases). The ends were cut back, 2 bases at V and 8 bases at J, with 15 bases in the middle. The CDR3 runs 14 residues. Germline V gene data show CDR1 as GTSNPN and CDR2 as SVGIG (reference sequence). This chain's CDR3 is CAWSSGGGGEKLFF. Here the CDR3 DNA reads TGTGCCTGGAGTTCGGGGGGCGGTGGCGAAAAACTGTTTTTT.

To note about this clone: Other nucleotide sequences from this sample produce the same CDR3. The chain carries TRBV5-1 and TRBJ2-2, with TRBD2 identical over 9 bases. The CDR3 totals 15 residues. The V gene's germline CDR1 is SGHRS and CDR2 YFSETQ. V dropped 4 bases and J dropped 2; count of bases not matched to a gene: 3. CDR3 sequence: CASSLGLANTGELFF. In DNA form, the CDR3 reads TGCGCCAGCAGCCTGGGACTAGCTAACACCGGGGAGCTGTTTTTT.